This TCR beta chain was sequenced during a study of T cell changes during pregnancy in multiple sclerosis. This CDR3 region has 18 residues. J lost 0 bases, V lost 0 bases, and 4 bases had no gene match. Germline loops: CDR1 SGHRS, CDR2 YFSETQ. This table comes from immunoSEQ multiplex PCR, and its TCRdb copy is limited to in-frame clones, with some not included. The data show roughly 17,000 clones, 85% to 90% seen once. This TCR came from a female donor with multiple sclerosis, enrolled in a pregnancy study. V is TRBV5-1 and J is TRBJ2-7; TRBD2 aligns across 15 bases. Sequenced material: CD8+ T cells from peripheral blood mononuclear cells, taken after pregnancy. The CDR3 protein is CASSLGGTSGRPSYEQYF. The CDR3 nucleotides read TGCGCCAGCAGCTTGGGAGGGACTAGCGGGAGGCCCTCCTACGAGCAGTACTTC.